This T cell receptor (beta chain) was recorded in a study of shared clonotypes between healthy human individuals. Germline values: CDR1 SGHTA, CDR2 FQGNSA. Trimming took 2 bases from V and 5 from J, leaving 16 bases between them. The CDR3 is 16 amino acids. Sequencing was performed with immunoSEQ multiplex PCR; in TCRdb, only in-frame clones are kept and a portion is missing. This table holds around 2.5 million clones, 90% to 95% found once. Material for sequencing was naive CD4+ T cells from PBMCs. Indicated subset: CD45RA+ positively selected. The clonotype was recovered from a man aged 18-30 years in good health. Some clones in this sample may be carry-over from other donors' samples. The genes are TRBV7-2 and TRBJ1-5; possibly TRBD1 for D (5 bases). The CDR3 nucleotides are TGTGCCAGCAGCTTACTTGGGGCTGTGGTCGATCAGCCCCAGCATTTT. Protein sequence: CASSLLGAVVDQPQHF.